Below, 19 T cell receptor beta chains from the same sample are listed, as sequenced in a study of response to subunit inactivated influenza vaccine. From the RT-PCR reads, TCRdb called clonotypes with MiXCR, one entry per CDR3 protein. The sample includes around 760,000 distinct CDR3 sequences, roughly 13% of them seen just once. Here the sequenced sample was PBMCs from blood, taken 14 to 15 days before vaccination. The receptors shown here come from a middle-aged man who received an inactivated influenza vaccine.

V gene TRBV29-1 combines with J gene TRBJ2-1; tentatively, D is TRBD1 (7 bases). Germline values: CDR1 SQVTM, CDR2 ANQGSEA. Trimming removed 5 bases at V and 9 bases at J, with 17 bases between. This CDR3 has 13 residues. The chain's CDR3 is CSVSQGGLGEQFF. CDR3 nucleotides: TGCAGCGTTAGTCAGGGGGGTTTAGGTGAGCAGTTCTTC.

The chain carries TRBV12-3 or TRBV12-4 and TRBJ2-5; perhaps TRBD2 as D (6 bases). V lost 5 bases and J 5 bases, leaving 18 bases between the germline ends. This CDR3 is built from 15 residues. The CDR3 region is CASSHTWTNSETQYF. The CDR3 DNA follows: TGTGCCAGCAGTCACACATGGACTAATTCTGAGACCCAGTACTTC.

This sequence joins TRBV12-3 or TRBV12-4 and TRBJ2-7; 8 nucleotides agree with TRBD2. The CDR3 length is 14 residues. The V gene end was trimmed by 5 bases and the J gene end by 1 base; junction bases not matched to a gene: 4. This CDR3 reads CASSKAGESYEQYF. The CDR3, as DNA: TGTGCCAGCAGTAAAGCGGGGGAGTCCTACGAGCAGTACTTC.

This clonotype was seen a handful of times. The rearrangement joins TRBV27 to TRBJ2-5; D call uncertain. Trimming removed 5 bases at V and 0 bases at J, with 7 bases between. This CDR3 has 13 amino acids. CDR1 is MNHEY and CDR2 is SMNVEV in the germline V gene (reference sequence). The CDR3 loop is CASSRNHQETQYF. Here the CDR3 DNA reads TGTGCCAGCAGTAGAAACCACCAAGAGACCCAGTACTTC.

The chain couples TRBV5-1 to TRBJ1-2; D is perhaps TRBD1 (6 bases). The V and J ends lost 4 bases and 5 bases respectively, with 15 bases between them. This CDR3 has 14 residues. In germline, CDR1 is SGHRS, CDR2 YFSETQ. CDR3 DNA sequence: TGCGCCAGCAGCAACAGGGCAAACTCATATGGCTACACCTTC. Protein: CASSNRANSYGYTF.

V usage is TRBV15 and J usage is TRBJ2-5; 9 bases map to TRBD1. The length of the CDR3 is 17 residues. V lost 6 bases and J lost 5; bases outside the gene matches: 16. Germline values: CDR1 LNHNV, CDR2 YYDKDF (reference sequence). CDR3 protein: CATSTIPMDRGVETQYF. CDR3 bases: TGTGCCACCAGTACCATACCCATGGACAGGGGAGTGGAGACCCAGTACTTC.

Only a few counts were recorded for this clonotype. The DNA of the CDR3 is TGCGCCAGCAGCTTGTCGGGAACTAGCGGTGGGAGGGAGACCCAGTACTTC. Protein product: CASSLSGTSGGRETQYF. The V and J genes are TRBV5-1 and TRBJ2-5; 8 nucleotides line up with TRBD2. V lost 1 base to trimming and J lost 5 bases; unmatched junction nucleotides: 13. CDR3 length equals 17 residues. CDR1 and CDR2 (germline): SGHRS, YFSETQ.

This clonotype has only a few counts. The CDR3 sequence is CASSPAALYNEQFF. The CDR3 coding sequence is TGTGCCAGCAGCCCCGCCGCGTTATACAATGAGCAGTTCTTC. V and J are TRBV7-3 and TRBJ2-1, with unresolved D. Germline CDR1 and CDR2: SGHTA and FQGTGA. V was cut by 5 bases and J by 4 bases, with 12 bases left in between. The CDR3 length is 14 residues.

This clonotype was seen many times. The chain has TRBV3-1 and TRBJ2-3, with a possible D match to TRBD2 (7 bases). V was pared by 6 bases and J by 4 bases, with 32 bases between. Germline assignment: CDR1 LGHDT and CDR2 YNNKEL (reference sequence). CDR3 length: 20 amino acids. The CDR3 DNA reads TGTGCCAGCAGACCATCCCTTGGACCGCTGGGGGCTAGCGGCGCAGATACGCAGTATTTT. Encoded protein: CASRPSLGPLGASGADTQYF.

This clonotype turned up a few times. The chain combines TRBV10-3 with TRBJ2-1; 7 nucleotides line up with TRBD2. Germline CDR1 is ENHRY and CDR2 is SYGVKD. V lost 3 bases, J lost 1 base, and 3 bases stayed unmatched. The CDR3 extends over 15 amino acids. For the CDR3, the DNA is TGTGCCATCAGTGATACGGGGGGATCCTACAATGAGCAGTTCTTC. Protein product: CAISDTGGSYNEQFF.

This chain links TRBV5-4 with TRBJ2-1; D is undetermined. V dropped 4 bases and J dropped 9 bases, with 20 bases sitting between them. The CDR3 totals 15 residues. Germline V gene lookup returns CDR1 SGHNT and CDR2 YYREEE (reference sequence). The CDR3 DNA follows: TGTGCCAGCAGCACCTTCTTAGTCCATTCCAGTGAGCAGTTCTTC. Protein sequence: CASSTFLVHSSEQFF.

V usage is TRBV5-5 and J usage is TRBJ1-1; 10 bases fit TRBD1. Per germline, CDR1 SGHKS and CDR2 YYEKEE (reference sequence). Trimming took 4 bases from V and 7 from J; bases not matched to a gene: 7. This CDR3 is 14 amino acids long. The CDR3 loop is CASSQDRGRDEAFF. CDR3 bases: TGTGCCAGCAGCCAAGACAGGGGGCGAGATGAAGCTTTCTTT.

The rearrangement joins TRBV10-3 to TRBJ2-3, with 9 positions matching TRBD2. CDR3 length equals 13 residues. The germline gives CDR1 ENHRY, CDR2 SYGVKD. V trimming: 9 bases; J trimming: 0 bases; junction bases outside the gene matches: 1. CDR3 loop: CAISGGSTDTQYF. CDR3 bases: TGTGCCATAAGCGGGGGGAGCACAGATACGCAGTATTTT.

In its sample, this clonotype was seen a few times. This rearrangement joins TRBV5-1 to TRBJ2-3; no clear D. There are 14 residues in the CDR3. V lost 1 base and J 1 base, leaving 7 bases between the germline ends. Germline values: CDR1 SGHRS, CDR2 YFSETQ. In DNA, the CDR3 is TGCGCCAGCAGCTTGATAACAGGCACAGATACGCAGTATTTT. Translating gives CASSLITGTDTQYF.

The table lists this clonotype with a few counts. This chain links TRBV28 with TRBJ2-2; D might be TRBD1 (5 bases). Germline assignment: CDR1 MDHEN and CDR2 SYDVKM. V was cut by 3 bases and J by 3 bases, with 11 bases left in between. The CDR3 loop spans 15 amino acids. CDR3 residues: CASSFFDSDTGELFF. CDR3 DNA sequence: TGTGCCAGCAGTTTTTTCGACAGCGACACCGGGGAGCTGTTTTTT.

In its sample, this clonotype was seen a few times. This chain connects TRBV15 to TRBJ2-2; maybe TRBD1 (7 bases). The germline CDR1 and CDR2 sequences are LNHNV and YYDKDF (reference sequence). The CDR3 covers 17 residues. Trimming cost V 1 base and J 6 bases, with 18 bases left between them. The chain's CDR3 is CATSRVFGGGVAGELFF. The CDR3 DNA sequence: TGTGCCACCAGCAGAGTTTTCGGAGGGGGCGTTGCCGGGGAGCTGTTTTTT.

The gene calls are TRBV20-1 and TRBJ1-2; the match to TRBD1 covers 12 bases. V lost 3 bases and J lost 8; bases outside the gene matches: 4. Looked up from germline, CDR1 is DFQATT and CDR2 is SNEGSKA (reference sequence). CDR3 length: 13 amino acids. CDR3 sequence: CSARGQGAEGYTF. CDR3 in DNA: TGCAGTGCTAGGGGACAGGGGGCTGAGGGCTACACCTTC.

This clonotype was detected ten times or more. The V call is TRBV20-1, the J call TRBJ2-1, with 11 bases matching TRBD2. The CDR3 totals 18 residues. The ends lost 0 bases at V and 3 bases at J; junction bases unmatched: 10. Germline CDR1 reads DFQATT; CDR2 reads SNEGSKA (reference sequence). The CDR3 protein is CSAREKLAGVGGYNEQFF. The CDR3 nucleotides are TGCAGTGCTAGAGAGAAACTAGCGGGAGTGGGGGGCTACAATGAGCAGTTCTTC.

This clonotype appeared a few times. The chain links TRBV29-1 to TRBJ2-5; no firm D call. Germline CDR1 reads SQVTM; CDR2 reads ANQGSEA. This CDR3 region has 12 residues. Trimming pared 4 bases from V and 3 bases from J, leaving 9 bases between. The CDR3 bases are TGCAGCGTTGCCCTCACGGAAGAGACCCAGTACTTC. Encoded protein: CSVALTEETQYF. The complete variable domain, with remaining parts taken from reference TRBV29-1 and TRBJ2-5, reads SAVISQKPSRDICQRGTSLTIQCQVDSQVTMMFWYRQQPGQSLTLIATANQGSEATYESGFVIDKFPISRPNLTFSTLTVSNMSPEDSSIYLCSVALTEETQYFGPGTRLLVL.